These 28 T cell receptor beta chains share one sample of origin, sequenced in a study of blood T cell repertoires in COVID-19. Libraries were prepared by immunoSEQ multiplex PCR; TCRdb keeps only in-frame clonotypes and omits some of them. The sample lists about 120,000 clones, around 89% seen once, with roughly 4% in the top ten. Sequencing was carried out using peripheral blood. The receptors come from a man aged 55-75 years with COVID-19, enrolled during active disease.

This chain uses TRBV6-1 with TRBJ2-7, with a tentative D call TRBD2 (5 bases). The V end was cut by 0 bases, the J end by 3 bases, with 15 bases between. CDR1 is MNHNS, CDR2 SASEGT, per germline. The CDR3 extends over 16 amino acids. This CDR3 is CASSEAPVDFYYEQYF. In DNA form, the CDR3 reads TGTGCCAGCAGTGAAGCACCTGTGGACTTCTACTACGAGCAGTACTTC.

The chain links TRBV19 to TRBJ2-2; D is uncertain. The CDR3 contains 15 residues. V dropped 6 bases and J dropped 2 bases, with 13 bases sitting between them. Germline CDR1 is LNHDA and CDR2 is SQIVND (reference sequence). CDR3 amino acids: CASSPVGSNTGELFF. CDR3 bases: TGTGCCAGTAGCCCCGTCGGGTCTAACACCGGGGAGCTGTTTTTT.

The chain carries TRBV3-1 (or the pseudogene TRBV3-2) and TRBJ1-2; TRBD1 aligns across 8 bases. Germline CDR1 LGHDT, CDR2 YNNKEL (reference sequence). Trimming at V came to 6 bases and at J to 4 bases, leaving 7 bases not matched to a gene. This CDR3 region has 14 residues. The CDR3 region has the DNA TGTGCCAGCAGTCCAGGACAGGGAACCTATGGCTACACCTTC. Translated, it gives CASSPGQGTYGYTF.

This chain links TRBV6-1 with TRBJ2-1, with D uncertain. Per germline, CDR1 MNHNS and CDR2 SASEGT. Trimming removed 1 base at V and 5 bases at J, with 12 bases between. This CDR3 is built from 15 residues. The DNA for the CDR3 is TGTGCCAGCAGTGAAGTCCCTCTACTGGACAATGAGCAGTTCTTC. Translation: CASSEVPLLDNEQFF.

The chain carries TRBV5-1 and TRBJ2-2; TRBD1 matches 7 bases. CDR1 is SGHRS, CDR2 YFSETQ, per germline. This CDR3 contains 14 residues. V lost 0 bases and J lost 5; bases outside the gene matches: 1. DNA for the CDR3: TGCGCCAGCAGCTTGGGACAGGGAACCGGGGAGCTGTTTTTT. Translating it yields CASSLGQGTGELFF. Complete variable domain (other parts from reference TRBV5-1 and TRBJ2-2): KAGVTQTPRYLIKTRGQQVTLSCSPISGHRSVSWYQQTPGQGLQFLFEYFSETQRNKGNFPGRFSGRQFSNSRSEMNVSTLELGDSALYLCASSLGQGTGELFFGEGSRLTVL.

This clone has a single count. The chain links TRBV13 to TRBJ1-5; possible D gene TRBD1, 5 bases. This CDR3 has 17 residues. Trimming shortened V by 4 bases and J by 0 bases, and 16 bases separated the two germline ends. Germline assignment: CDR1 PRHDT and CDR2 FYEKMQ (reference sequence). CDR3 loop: CASSYSGGGNSNQPQHF. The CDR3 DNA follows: TGTGCCAGCAGCTACAGTGGGGGGGGTAATAGCAATCAGCCCCAGCATTTT. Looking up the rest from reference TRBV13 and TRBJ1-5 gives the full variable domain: AAGVIQSPRHLIKEKRETATLKCYPIPRHDTVYWYQQGPGQDPQFLISFYEKMQSDKGSIPDRFSAQQFSDYHSELNMSSLELGDSALYFCASSYSGGGNSNQPQHFGDGTRLSIL.

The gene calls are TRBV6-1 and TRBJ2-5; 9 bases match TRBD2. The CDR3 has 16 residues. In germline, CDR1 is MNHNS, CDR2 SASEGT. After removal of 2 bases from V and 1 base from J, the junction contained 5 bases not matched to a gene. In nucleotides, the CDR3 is TGTGCCAGCAGTGAATTAGCGGGGGCGATCCAAGAGACCCAGTACTTC. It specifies CASSELAGAIQETQYF.

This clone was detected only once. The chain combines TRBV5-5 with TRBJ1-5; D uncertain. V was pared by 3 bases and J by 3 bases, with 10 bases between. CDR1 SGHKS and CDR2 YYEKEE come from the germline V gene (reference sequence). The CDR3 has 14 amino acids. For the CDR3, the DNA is TGTGCCAGCAGCTCCGGACTGATCAATCAGCCCCAGCATTTT. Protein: CASSSGLINQPQHF.

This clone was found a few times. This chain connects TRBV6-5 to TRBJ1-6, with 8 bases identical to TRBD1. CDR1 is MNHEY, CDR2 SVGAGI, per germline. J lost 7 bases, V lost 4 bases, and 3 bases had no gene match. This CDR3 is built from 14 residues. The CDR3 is CASSSDRENSPLHF. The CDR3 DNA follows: TGTGCCAGCAGTTCGGACAGGGAGAATTCACCCCTCCACTTT.

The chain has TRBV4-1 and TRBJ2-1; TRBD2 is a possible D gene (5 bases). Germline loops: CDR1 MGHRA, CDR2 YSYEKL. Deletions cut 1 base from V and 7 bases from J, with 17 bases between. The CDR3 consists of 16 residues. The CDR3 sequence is CASSQGLAGPLNEQFF. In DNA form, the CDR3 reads TGCGCCAGCAGCCAAGGGTTGGCGGGTCCACTTAATGAGCAGTTCTTC.

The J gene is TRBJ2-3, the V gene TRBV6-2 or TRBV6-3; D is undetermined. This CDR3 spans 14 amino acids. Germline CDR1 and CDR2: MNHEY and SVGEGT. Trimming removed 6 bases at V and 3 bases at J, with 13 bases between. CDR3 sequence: CASSSNIRTDTQYF. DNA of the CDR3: TGTGCCAGCAGCTCGAACATCCGAACAGATACGCAGTATTTT.

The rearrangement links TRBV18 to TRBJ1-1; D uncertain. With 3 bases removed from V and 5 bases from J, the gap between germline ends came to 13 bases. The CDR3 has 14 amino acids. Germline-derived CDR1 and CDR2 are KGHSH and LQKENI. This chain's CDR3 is CASSPALLQTEAFF. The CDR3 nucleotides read TGTGCCAGCTCACCGGCCCTTCTCCAGACTGAAGCTTTCTTT.

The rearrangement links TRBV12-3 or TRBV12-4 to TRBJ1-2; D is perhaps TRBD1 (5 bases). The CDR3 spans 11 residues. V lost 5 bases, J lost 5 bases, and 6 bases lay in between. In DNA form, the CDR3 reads TGTGCCAGCAGTAGACAGTATGGCTACACCTTC. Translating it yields CASSRQYGYTF.

The CDR3 region is CASSLAPLAGGNEQFF. The CDR3 DNA reads TGCGCCAGCAGCTTGGCCCCGCTAGCGGGGGGCAATGAGCAGTTCTTC. V is TRBV5-1 and J is TRBJ2-1, with 11 bases identical to TRBD2. The junction had 5 bases not matched to a gene; V was cut back by 0 bases and J by 6 bases. The germline V gene has CDR1 SGHRS and CDR2 YFSETQ. CDR3 length: 16 amino acids.

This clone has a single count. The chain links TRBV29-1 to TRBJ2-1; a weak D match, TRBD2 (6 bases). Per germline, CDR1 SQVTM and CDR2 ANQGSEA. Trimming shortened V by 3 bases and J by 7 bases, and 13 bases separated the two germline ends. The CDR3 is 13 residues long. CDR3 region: CSVEEGRSNEQFF. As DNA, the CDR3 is TGCAGCGTTGAGGAGGGGAGGTCAAATGAGCAGTTCTTC.

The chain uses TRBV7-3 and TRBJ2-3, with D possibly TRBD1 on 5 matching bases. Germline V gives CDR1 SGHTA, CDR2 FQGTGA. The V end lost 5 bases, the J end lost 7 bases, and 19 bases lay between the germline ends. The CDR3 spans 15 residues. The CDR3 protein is CASSRALGVGYTQYF. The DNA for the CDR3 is TGTGCCAGCAGCCGAGCTCTAGGGGTGGGATATACGCAGTATTTT.

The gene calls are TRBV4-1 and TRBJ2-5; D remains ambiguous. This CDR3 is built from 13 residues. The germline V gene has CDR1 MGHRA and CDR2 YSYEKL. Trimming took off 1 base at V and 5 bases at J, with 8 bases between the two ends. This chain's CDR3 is CASSQVSSETQYF. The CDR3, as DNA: TGCGCCAGCAGCCAAGTAAGCTCGGAGACCCAGTACTTC.

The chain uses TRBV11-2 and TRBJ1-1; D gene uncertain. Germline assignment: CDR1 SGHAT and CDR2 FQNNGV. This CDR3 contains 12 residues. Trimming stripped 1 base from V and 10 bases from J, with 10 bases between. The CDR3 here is CASSLGTGGAFF. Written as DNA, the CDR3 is TGTGCCAGCAGCTTAGGAACGGGTGGAGCTTTCTTT.

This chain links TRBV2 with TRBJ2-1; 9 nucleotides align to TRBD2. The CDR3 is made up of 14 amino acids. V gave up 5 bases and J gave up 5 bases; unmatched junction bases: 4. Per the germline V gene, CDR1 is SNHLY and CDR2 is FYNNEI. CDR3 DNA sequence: TGTGCCAGCAGTTATAGCGGGGGAAACAATGAGCAGTTCTTC. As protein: CASSYSGGNNEQFF. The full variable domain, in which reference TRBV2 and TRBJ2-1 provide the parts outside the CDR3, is EPEVTQTPSHQVTQMGQEVILRCVPISNHLYFYWYRQILGQKVEFLVSFYNNEISEKSEIFDDQFSVERPDGSNFTLKIRSTKLEDSAMYFCASSYSGGNNEQFFGPGTRLTVL.

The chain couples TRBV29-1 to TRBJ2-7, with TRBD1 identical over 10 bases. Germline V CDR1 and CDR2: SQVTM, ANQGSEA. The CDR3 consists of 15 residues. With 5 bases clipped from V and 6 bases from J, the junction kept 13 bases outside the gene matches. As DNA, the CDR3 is TGCAGCGTTTCCCCCGGACAGGGGGTACAAGGCGAGCAGTACTTC. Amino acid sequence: CSVSPGQGVQGEQYF.

CDR3 in amino acids: CASSPISGVGNTIYF. In DNA, the CDR3 is TGTGCCAGCAGTCCAATTTCAGGGGTGGGAAACACCATATATTTT. The chain carries TRBV27 and TRBJ1-3, with D possibly matching TRBD1 (6 bases). Looked up from germline, CDR1 is MNHEY and CDR2 is SMNVEV (reference sequence). The germline V and J ends were trimmed by 5 bases and 4 bases, with 15 bases remaining between them. The length of the CDR3 is 15 residues.

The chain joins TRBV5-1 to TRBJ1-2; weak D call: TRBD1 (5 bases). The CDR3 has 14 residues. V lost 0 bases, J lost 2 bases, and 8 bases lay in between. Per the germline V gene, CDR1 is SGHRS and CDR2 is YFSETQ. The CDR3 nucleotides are TGCGCCAGCAGCTTGGAGCCAGGGAACTATGGCTACACCTTC. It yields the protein CASSLEPGNYGYTF.

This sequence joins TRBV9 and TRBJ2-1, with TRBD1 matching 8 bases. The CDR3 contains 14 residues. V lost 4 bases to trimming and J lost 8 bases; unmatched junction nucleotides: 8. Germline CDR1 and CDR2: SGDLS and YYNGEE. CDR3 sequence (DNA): TGTGCCAGCAGCATGAGACAGGGGTCCGATGAGCAGTTCTTC. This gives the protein CASSMRQGSDEQFF.

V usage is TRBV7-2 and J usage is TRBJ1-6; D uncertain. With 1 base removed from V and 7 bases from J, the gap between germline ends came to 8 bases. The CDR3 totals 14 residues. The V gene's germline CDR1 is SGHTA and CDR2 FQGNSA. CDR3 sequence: CASSLGPQNSPLHF. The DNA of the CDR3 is TGTGCCAGCAGCTTAGGGCCCCAGAATTCACCCCTCCACTTT.

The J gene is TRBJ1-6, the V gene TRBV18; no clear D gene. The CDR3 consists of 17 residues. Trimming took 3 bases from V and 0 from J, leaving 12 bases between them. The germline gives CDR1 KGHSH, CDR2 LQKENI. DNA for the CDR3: TGTGCCAGCTCACCCCCTGGAAGGAGCTCCTATAATTCACCCCTCCACTTT. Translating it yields CASSPPGRSSYNSPLHF.

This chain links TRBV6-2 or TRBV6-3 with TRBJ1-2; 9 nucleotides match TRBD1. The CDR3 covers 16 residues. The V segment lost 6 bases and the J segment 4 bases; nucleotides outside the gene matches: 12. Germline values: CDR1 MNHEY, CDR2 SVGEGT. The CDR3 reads CASSFASGTGSYGYTF. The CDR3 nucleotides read TGTGCCAGCAGCTTCGCCTCCGGGACAGGGTCCTATGGCTACACCTTC.

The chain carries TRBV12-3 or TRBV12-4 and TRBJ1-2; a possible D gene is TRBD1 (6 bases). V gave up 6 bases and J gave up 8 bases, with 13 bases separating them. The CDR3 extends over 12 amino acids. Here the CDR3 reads CASRQGWQGYTF. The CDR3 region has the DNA TGTGCCAGCAGACAGGGTTGGCAAGGCTACACCTTC.

CDR3 region: CASSLRGGSGANVLTF. In DNA, the CDR3 is TGTGCCAGCAGCCTACGGGGAGGCTCTGGGGCCAACGTCCTGACTTTC. The V and J genes are TRBV5-6 and TRBJ2-6; D is possibly TRBD2 (6 bases). V dropped 4 bases and J dropped 0 bases, with 11 bases sitting between them. Germline V gene data show CDR1 as SGHDT and CDR2 as YYEEEE. CDR3 length: 16 residues. Complete variable domain (other parts from reference TRBV5-6 and TRBJ2-6): DAGVTQSPTHLIKTRGQQVTLRCSPKSGHDTVSWYQQALGQGPQFIFQYYEEEERQRGNFPDRFSGHQFPNYSSELNVNALLLGDSALYLCASSLRGGSGANVLTFGAGSRLTVL.